This entry describes one T cell receptor (beta chain). Its antigen remains unknown. As to treatment: roughly 20 received Ad26.COV2.S at low or high dose, single or two shots; about 5 received placebo; per-sample allocation not given. Specimen acquisition occurred on day 63 following the initial vaccine or placebo injection. V was pared by 0 bases and J by 5 bases, with 8 bases of the junction left unmatched. CDR1 and CDR2 (germline): MGHRA, YSYEKL. This CDR3 comprises 17 residues. The data derive from a study of Ad26.COV2.S vaccination and SARS-CoV-2 variants. Study-wide points: From the TCR breadth and depth analyses, total T cell responses may have been underestimated.

The data were produced by immunoSEQ multiplex PCR, yet TCRdb's version contains in-frame clones alone and is incomplete. The data hold around 340,000 clones, with about 85% observed a single time. V and J are TRBV4-1 and TRBJ1-2; TRBD1 matches 11 bases. Sequenced material: peripheral blood, taken in a trial of Ad26.COV2.S vaccine versus placebo. The receptor's source is a person aged 18 to 59 who received the Ad26.COV2.S COVID-19 vaccine or a placebo. The CDR3 DNA is TGCGCCAGCAGCCAAGACAGGGGGACAGGGGGTAGGTATGGCTACACCTTC. Translating it yields CASSQDRGTGGRYGYTF.